Reported below is one T cell receptor (beta chain). Its antigen is still unknown. Per-nucleotide qualities are absent, and no much larger clonotype sits a single base away. Only healthy Caucasian donors were included. Three pairs of female monozygotic twins, all aged 18 to 29 years, made up the twin cohort. Positive isolation kits from Invitrogen were used to isolate the CD4+ and CD8+ T cell populations. Library construction relied on 5' RACE. Sequencing used an Illumina HiSeq 2000. A universal primer binding site was introduced by template switching, and a unique molecular identifier was present in the final cDNA, enabling accurate counting of TCR cDNA molecules. First-strand cDNA for TCR alpha and beta chains was synthesized from specific primers in the conserved constant-segment region. To control for contamination, every cDNA library carried two barcodes: a SMART-Mk sample barcode plus Illumina barcodes. TruSeq adapter sequences along with Illumina sample barcodes were introduced in two successive PCR steps. TCR alpha and beta cDNA libraries were sequenced on the Illumina HiSeq platform with custom primers. From the authors' description of their analysis: MiGEC was used to process raw reads and extract unique molecular identifiers, and MiXCR was used to find CDR3 positions. Recombination models were inferred per individual with the repgenHMM and IGoR tools using an EM algorithm. Shared clonotypes were analyzed with the tcR package in R, and sharing was normalized by the product of cloneset sizes. To study raw recombination without the effects of thymic and clonal selection, out-of-frame nonproductive sequences were analyzed. TCRdb trimmed public reads at Q25 via fastp, called clones via MiXCR and kept in-frame beta chains. One record per CDR3 amino acid sequence lists the most common genes and DNA. The V and J calls shown here were made by TCRdb, not taken from the authors' results. Present in this sample are some 570,000 distinct CDR3 sequences, about a fifth of which were seen just once. The ten largest clones represent about 0.48% of the sample.

The germline ends are 16 bases apart after V is trimmed by 4 bases and J by 2 bases. The CDR3 measures 16 amino acids from cysteine to phenylalanine. Just the 48-base CDR3 DNA is kept, in frame starting at base 1. CDR1 and CDR2, per the germline V gene, are SGDLS and YYNGEE. The data originate from a study of identical twins (dated by TCRdb to between 2015 and 2016). Describing the broader study: To test whether fetal clonotypes persist, this study deep-sequenced TCR alpha and beta repertoires from monozygotic twins, from unrelated adults of various ages, and from cord blood. Replicate twin experiments were performed at different times using different library preparation protocols to rule out contamination.

Beyond this particular receptor, the publication reports: Zero-insertion analyses could be partly confounded by invariant T cells such as MAIT and iNKT, though diverse VJ usage argued against such confounding for most clonotypes. Out-of-frame TCR alpha sharing in monozygotic twins was systematically underestimated by recombination models, whereas sharing between unrelated individuals was in agreement with the recombination models. The excess sharing between twins in beta out-of-frame sequences was weaker because fewer shared sequences reduced the signal-to-noise ratio. Because the same donors could not be followed over many years, the conclusions relied on cross-sectional statistical analysis. Compared with coincidental sharing between unrelated individuals, out-of-frame TCR alpha sequences shared between twins showed an excess of sequences with low generation probability. Abundant cord blood beta clonotypes had fewer insertions, young adult naive repertoires showed a similar but weaker trend, and memory repertoires showed no such trend.

These data also formed part of another study, on yellow fever vaccine responses in identical twins. Drawing on the second study: The T cell response to vaccination in identical twins was reported by the authors to appear partly convergent and partly personalized. The study precisely tracked vaccine-responding T cell clones in identical twins.

Sequences were obtained from CD4+ T cells sorted from blood. This TCR derives from a woman under 30 in good health. The chain was built from TRBV9 and TRBJ2-1; tentative D gene TRBD2, with 5 bases matching. The CDR3 in this case is CASSLPGSSTYNEQFF. The sequenced DNA is TGTGCCAGCAGCCTTCCAGGTTCTAGCACCTACAATGAGCAGTTCTTC.